The 31 T cell receptor beta chains below were found in one sample sequenced in a study of Ad26.COV2.S vaccination and SARS-CoV-2 variants. The table came from immunoSEQ multiplex PCR; TCRdb's copy has only in-frame clones and leaves some out. The data show hundreds of thousands of clones, 87% seen once. Treatment here: over 15 received Ad26.COV2.S at low or high dose, single or two shots; five or six received placebo; per-sample allocation not given. Sampling happened 63 days after the first vaccine or placebo injection. Sample: peripheral blood, taken in a trial of Ad26.COV2.S vaccine versus placebo. These receptors were collected from a person aged 18-65 years who received the Ad26.COV2.S COVID-19 vaccine or a placebo.

This clone has more than one count but fewer than ten. The chain has TRBV30 and TRBJ1-3; TRBD1 is a possible D gene (5 bases). V lost 1 base, J lost 0 bases, and 13 bases lay in between. Germline-derived CDR1 and CDR2 are GTSNPN and SVGIG (reference sequence). The length of the CDR3 is 16 residues. As DNA, the CDR3 is TGTGCCTGGAGTGAACCGGGACTTCGCTCTGGAAACACCATATATTTT. Encoded protein: CAWSEPGLRSGNTIYF.

V gene TRBV4-1 combines with J gene TRBJ1-6; 7 nucleotides match TRBD1. This CDR3 is built from 15 residues. V was pared by 0 bases and J by 7 bases, with 3 bases of the junction left unmatched. Per the germline V gene, CDR1 is MGHRA and CDR2 is YSYEKL. The CDR3 region is CASSQDTGENSPLHF. In nucleotides, the CDR3 is TGCGCCAGCAGCCAAGATACAGGGGAAAATTCACCCCTCCACTTT.

V usage is TRBV3-1 (or the pseudogene TRBV3-2) and J usage is TRBJ2-4, with D perhaps TRBD1 (5 bases). CDR1 is LGHDT, CDR2 YNNKEL, per germline (reference sequence). The V gene lost 1 base and the J gene lost 0 bases, with 7 bases spanning the gap. The CDR3 runs 15 residues. This CDR3 reads CASSQGQLAKNIQYF. The CDR3 nucleotides are TGTGCCAGCAGCCAAGGACAGCTAGCCAAAAACATTCAGTACTTC.

The chain has TRBV5-1 and TRBJ1-4, with D hard to call. The CDR3 has 20 residues. Trimming cost V 0 bases and J 5 bases, with 26 bases left between them. CDR1 SGHRS and CDR2 YFSETQ come from the germline V gene. CDR3 DNA: TGCGCCAGCAGCTTGGTGGGCTCGCTTTCGGGGAAGTGGACGAATGAAAAACTGTTTTTT. Amino acids: CASSLVGSLSGKWTNEKLFF. The full variable domain, its missing parts supplied by reference TRBV5-1 and TRBJ1-4, is KAGVTQTPRYLIKTRGQQVTLSCSPISGHRSVSWYQQTPGQGLQFLFEYFSETQRNKGNFPGRFSGRQFSNSRSEMNVSTLELGDSALYLCASSLVGSLSGKWTNEKLFFGSGTQLSVL.

The chain uses TRBV6-2 or TRBV6-3 and TRBJ2-5, with 7 bases fitting TRBD2. Germline V CDR1 and CDR2: MNHEY, SVGEGT. Trimming removed 7 bases from V and 1 base from J; junction bases left unmatched: 3. The CDR3 has 13 residues. For the CDR3, the DNA is TGTGCCAGCACCCCTAGCGGCCAAGAGACCCAGTACTTC. Translation: CASTPSGQETQYF.

J is TRBJ1-5 and V is TRBV4-1; no clear D. Trimming took 1 base from V and 3 from J, leaving 10 bases between them. This CDR3 has 15 amino acids. Germline CDR1 MGHRA, CDR2 YSYEKL. This CDR3 is CASSQVEMTNQPQHF. CDR3 DNA: TGCGCCAGCAGCCAAGTTGAAATGACCAATCAGCCCCAGCATTTT.

The rearrangement uses TRBV5-5 and TRBJ2-2; no clear D gene. This CDR3 region has 16 residues. Germline assignment: CDR1 SGHKS and CDR2 YYEKEE (reference sequence). V was shortened by 4 bases and J by 0 bases, with 13 bases between the two germline ends. The CDR3 DNA reads as TGTGCCAGCAGCGGGGTCCCTACCTCGAACACCGGGGAGCTGTTTTTT. Translation: CASSGVPTSNTGELFF. Looking up the rest from reference TRBV5-5 and TRBJ2-2 gives the full variable domain: DAGVTQSPTHLIKTRGQQVTLRCSPISGHKSVSWYQQVLGQGPQFIFQYYEKEERGRGNFPDRFSARQFPNYSSELNVNALLLGDSALYLCASSGVPTSNTGELFFGEGSRLTVL.

The chain has TRBV7-3 and TRBJ1-1; D remains unclear. Germline-derived CDR1 and CDR2 are SGHTA and FQGTGA. The CDR3 is 15 residues long. Trimming cost V 2 bases and J 1 base, with 11 bases left between them. CDR3 coding DNA: TGTGCCAGCAGCTTACTAGGACGGGGGAACACTGAAGCTTTCTTT. Its translation: CASSLLGRGNTEAFF.

The table lists this clone with a few counts. The J gene is TRBJ2-2, the V gene TRBV6-5, with 10 bases aligning to TRBD2. The germline CDR1 and CDR2 sequences are MNHEY and SVGAGI. The V segment lost 8 bases and the J segment 5 bases; nucleotides outside the gene matches: 8. The CDR3 is 15 amino acids. The CDR3 region has the DNA TGTGCCAGCCGAGCCCTAGCGGGGGCTACCGGGGAGCTGTTTTTT. It yields the protein CASRALAGATGELFF.

V usage is TRBV21-1 and J usage is TRBJ2-5; the table's D call, TRBD1, has no DNA check behind it. TRBV21-1 is deemed a pseudogene. CDR3 length: 19 amino acids. This CDR3 reads CASSKAGQGVLTSEETQYF. CDR3 in DNA: TGTGCCAGCAGCAAAGCCGGACAGGGAGTATTAACCTCCGAAGAGACCCAGTACTTC.

V usage is TRBV7-9 and J usage is TRBJ2-1; the D is unclear. V was shortened by 2 bases and J by 6 bases, with 2 bases between the two germline ends. Germline loops: CDR1 SEHNR, CDR2 FQNEAQ (reference sequence). The CDR3 runs 11 residues. Here the CDR3 DNA reads TGTGCCAGCAGCTTAAGCAATGAGCAGTTCTTC. Translating gives CASSLSNEQFF.

J is TRBJ1-1 and V is TRBV20-1, with D maybe TRBD1 (6 bases). The CDR3 has 12 amino acids. Germline CDR1 and CDR2: DFQATT and SNEGSKA (reference sequence). V gave up 3 bases and J gave up 4 bases, with 9 bases separating them. CDR3 bases: TGCAGTGCTAGTCGGGGGGCCACTGAAGCTTTCTTT. It specifies CSASRGATEAFF.

The J gene is TRBJ2-2, the V gene TRBV6-5; D not resolved. The CDR3 has 15 amino acids. From germline, CDR1 is MNHEY and CDR2 SVGAGI. Trimming removed 0 bases at V and 3 bases at J, with 8 bases between. In DNA, the CDR3 is TGTGCCAGCAGTTACTCCTCGAGGTACACCGGGGAGCTGTTTTTT. Amino acids: CASSYSSRYTGELFF.

The chain uses TRBV6-5 and TRBJ1-1; perhaps TRBD1 as D (5 bases). V was pared by 7 bases and J by 0 bases, with 12 bases between. Germline lookup yields CDR1 MNHEY and CDR2 SVGAGI. This CDR3 is built from 14 residues. This CDR3 is CASTQGRMNTEAFF. CDR3 nucleotides: TGTGCCAGCACCCAGGGACGTATGAACACTGAAGCTTTCTTT.

The chain links TRBV19 to TRBJ1-4; D is possibly TRBD1 (6 bases). Trimming pared 2 bases from V and 7 bases from J, leaving 8 bases between. This CDR3 is 13 amino acids long. In germline, CDR1 is LNHDA, CDR2 SQIVND (reference sequence). The CDR3: CASSIQGFEKLFF. The CDR3 DNA reads as TGTGCCAGTAGTATACAGGGGTTTGAAAAACTGTTTTTT.

The rearrangement joins TRBV3-1 (or the pseudogene TRBV3-2) to TRBJ2-1; D is unclear. V was shortened by 4 bases and J by 10 bases, with 20 bases between the two germline ends. The CDR3 has 15 amino acids. Germline CDR1 and CDR2: LGHDT and YNNKEL (reference sequence). As DNA, the CDR3 is TGTGCCAGCAGCCTGAGTGGTTCTTTTGGCCACGAGCAGTTCTTC. Protein product: CASSLSGSFGHEQFF.

The chain uses TRBV11-1 and TRBJ2-7, with D possibly called TRBD1 or TRBD2 (5 bases each). The CDR3 has 15 residues. Germline-derived CDR1 and CDR2 are SGHAT and FQDESV (reference sequence). The V and J ends lost 6 bases and 4 bases respectively, with 19 bases between them. The CDR3 loop reads CASSLTGRRTYEQYF. As DNA, the CDR3 is TGTGCCAGCAGTCTCACGGGACGGAGGACGTACGAGCAGTACTTC.

V and J are TRBV4-3 and TRBJ2-3; unclear D gene. This CDR3 is 14 amino acids long. The V and J ends lost 2 bases and 3 bases respectively, with 9 bases between them. Germline lookup yields CDR1 LGHNA and CDR2 YSLEER. In DNA, the CDR3 is TGCGCCAGCAGCCAAAGAGGAACTACAGATACGCAGTATTTT. Translated, it gives CASSQRGTTDTQYF.

The chain is built from TRBV7-3 and TRBJ2-3; no definite D call. Trimming removed 1 base at V and 2 bases at J, with 13 bases between. Germline CDR1 reads SGHTA; CDR2 reads FQGTGA. The CDR3 is made up of 16 amino acids. CDR3 in DNA: TGTGCCAGCAGCTTAAACCCCGCAGGTCCCACAGATACGCAGTATTTT. Translating gives CASSLNPAGPTDTQYF.

This clone was recorded once. The chain carries TRBV9 and TRBJ1-2; the D is unclear. With 4 bases removed from V and 5 bases from J, the gap between germline ends came to 9 bases. Germline V gene lookup returns CDR1 SGDLS and CDR2 YYNGEE. This CDR3 is 12 amino acids long. The CDR3 DNA reads as TGTGCCAGCAGCCGAACGTGGTATGGCTACACCTTC. Its protein product is CASSRTWYGYTF.

The rearrangement uses TRBV9 and TRBJ1-4, with 8 positions matching TRBD1. This CDR3 is built from 14 residues. Trimming cost V 0 bases and J 8 bases; bases outside gene matches: 3. Looked up from germline, CDR1 is SGDLS and CDR2 is YYNGEE. CDR3 residues: CASSVGTGREKLFF. The CDR3 DNA follows: TGTGCCAGCAGCGTAGGGACAGGGAGGGAAAAACTGTTTTTT. The full variable domain, completed using reference TRBV9 and TRBJ1-4, is DSGVTQTPKHLITATGQRVTLRCSPRSGDLSVYWYQQSLDQGLQFLIQYYNGEERAKGNILERFSAQQFPDLHSELNLSSLELGDSALYFCASSVGTGREKLFFGSGTQLSVL.

This chain joins TRBV27 and TRBJ2-5; 7 positions agree with TRBD1. The CDR3 has 16 amino acids. V was pared by 5 bases and J by 0 bases, with 9 bases of the junction left unmatched. Germline loops: CDR1 MNHEY, CDR2 SMNVEV (reference sequence). The CDR3, as DNA: TGTGCCAGCAGTCTCAATACCGGGACAGACCAAGAGACCCAGTACTTC. Translated, it gives CASSLNTGTDQETQYF.

Concerning this clone itself: At one end, the junction sequence differs from germline, possibly due to a read error. V usage is TRBV6-4 and J usage is TRBJ2-2; maybe TRBD2 (6 bases). Germline CDR1 MRHNA, CDR2 SNTAGT. The CDR3 covers 16 residues. CDR3 amino acids: CASNDGDFLNTGELFF. The CDR3 bases are TGTGCCAGCAATGACGGGGACTTTCTAAACACCGGGGAGCTGTTTTTT.

The chain has TRBV5-1 and TRBJ2-7; 11 bases align to TRBD1. The CDR3 has 15 amino acids. Germline values: CDR1 SGHRS, CDR2 YFSETQ. V shed 0 bases, J shed 2 bases, and the junction held 1 base outside the gene matches. This chain's CDR3 is CASSLVGQGAYEQYF. DNA for the CDR3: TGCGCCAGCAGCTTGGTGGGACAGGGGGCCTACGAGCAGTACTTC.

This sequence joins TRBV6-5 and TRBJ1-6; D is perhaps TRBD1 (6 bases). Trimming shortened V by 0 bases and J by 8 bases, and 11 bases separated the two germline ends. The CDR3 contains 15 residues. Per germline, CDR1 MNHEY and CDR2 SVGAGI. The CDR3 loop is CASSYSGQGYSPLHF. The CDR3 nucleotides are TGTGCCAGCAGTTACTCGGGGCAGGGGTATTCACCCCTCCACTTT.

This clone was counted only a few times. Here the CDR3 reads CASSFWTSGGSYNEQFF. The CDR3 bases are TGTGCCAGCAGTTTCTGGACTAGCGGGGGTTCATACAATGAGCAGTTCTTC. The chain carries TRBV27 and TRBJ2-1, with TRBD2 identical over 13 bases. The germline gives CDR1 MNHEY, CDR2 SMNVEV (reference sequence). The ends lost 3 bases at V and 4 bases at J; junction bases unmatched: 6. The CDR3 totals 17 residues.

This clone was seen a single time. The rearrangement links TRBV11-2 to TRBJ2-7, with TRBD1 identical over 7 bases. The V gene end was trimmed by 3 bases and the J gene end by 0 bases; junction bases not matched to a gene: 11. The CDR3 is 17 amino acids. CDR1 SGHAT and CDR2 FQNNGV come from the germline V gene. The CDR3 bases are TGTGCCAGCAGCTTGGGGGACAGCCCTCTCCACTCCTACGAGCAGTACTTC. Translated, it gives CASSLGDSPLHSYEQYF. The whole variable domain, filled in from reference TRBV11-2 and TRBJ2-7, reads EAGVAQSPRYKIIEKRQSVAFWCNPISGHATLYWYQQILGQGPKLLIQFQNNGVVDDSQLPKDRFSAERLKGVDSTLKIQPAKLEDSAVYLCASSLGDSPLHSYEQYFGPGTRLTVT.

CDR3 nucleotide sequence: TGTGCCAGCAGTTACGTCGCGGGAGGAGGGACTGAAGCTTTCTTT. Protein: CASSYVAGGGTEAFF. The V call is TRBV6-5, the J call TRBJ1-1; no definite D call. Trimming took off 2 bases at V and 5 bases at J, with 15 bases between the two ends. Germline-derived CDR1 and CDR2 are MNHEY and SVGAGI. The CDR3 covers 15 residues.

The chain employs TRBV24-1 and TRBJ2-1, with TRBD2 matching 8 bases. With 4 bases clipped from V and 4 bases from J, the junction kept 8 bases outside the gene matches. CDR3 length: 16 amino acids. In germline, CDR1 is KGHDR, CDR2 SFDVKD. The CDR3 spells CATSESGSGGYNEQFF. CDR3 sequence (DNA): TGTGCCACCAGTGAGAGTGGGAGCGGGGGATACAATGAGCAGTTCTTC.

The chain recombines TRBV3-1 (or the pseudogene TRBV3-2) with TRBJ1-6; no reliable D call. Trimming pared 4 bases from V and 6 bases from J, leaving 13 bases between. The CDR3 loop spans 15 amino acids. Germline V gene lookup returns CDR1 LGHDT and CDR2 YNNKEL (reference sequence). CDR3 nucleotide sequence: TGTGCCAGCAGCCCTACCCGGGTTGGTAATTCACCCCTCCACTTT. Its protein product is CASSPTRVGNSPLHF.

The chain recombines TRBV3-1 (or the pseudogene TRBV3-2) with TRBJ2-7; D is possibly TRBD1 (6 bases). V was clipped by 6 bases and J by 3 bases, with 15 bases between them. The CDR3 runs 14 residues. Germline-derived CDR1 and CDR2 are LGHDT and YNNKEL (reference sequence). CDR3 in DNA: TGTGCCAGCAGTTCCGGGACACCAATCTACGAGCAGTACTTC. Its protein is CASSSGTPIYEQYF.